This T cell receptor (beta chain) was obtained from a study of blood T cell repertoires in COVID-19. About the research overall: The origin of the acute and convalescent COVID-19 samples was the United States, Italy and Spain. The cDNA or gDNA used as material had been derived from T cells, B-cell-depleted T cells, or PBMCs.

Generated by immunoSEQ multiplex PCR, the TCRdb table keeps only in-frame clones and is missing some. The sample holds about 76,000 clones; approximately 86% are singletons and the top ten take 9.5% to 15%. The V end was cut by 4 bases, the J end by 2 bases, with 12 bases between. This CDR3 is 14 amino acids long. CDR1 and CDR2 (germline): SQVTM, ANQGSEA. V and J are TRBV29-1 and TRBJ1-5; tentatively, D is TRBD1 (5 bases). The TCR was taken from a human donor in a cohort sampled during active COVID-19. Sequencing input: peripheral blood. The CDR3 region is CSVVGGEGNQPQHF. Written as DNA, the CDR3 is TGCAGCGTTGTGGGAGGGGAGGGCAATCAGCCCCAGCATTTT.